This TCR beta chain was sequenced in a study of control samples from healthy donors and cancer patients. The germline gives CDR1 LNHDA, CDR2 SQIVND (reference sequence). The ends were cut back, 4 bases at V and 7 bases at J, with 11 bases in the middle. The CDR3 length is 14 residues. Profiled with immunoSEQ multiplex PCR; TCRdb holds only in-frame clones, not every one. The profile covers approximately 83,000 clones, with about 92% appearing a single time and about 1.5% taken by the ten largest. Sequencing was carried out using blood. This clonotype was sampled from a woman in her twenties or thirties in good health. This chain links TRBV19 with TRBJ1-6; TRBD1 might be the D (5 bases). CDR3 DNA sequence: TGTGCCAGTAGTACCGGGACGGAGAATTCACCCCTCCACTTT. This gives the protein CASSTGTENSPLHF.